This passage covers 16 T cell receptor beta chains from one sample sequenced in a study of low-dose radiotherapy and immunotherapy resistance in tumors. Primers targeting TRAV and TRBV primed first-strand cDNA, covering alpha and beta chains. TCRs underwent about 20 PCR cycles of amplification with a constant-region primer and V-primer adapter. In TCRdb, the reads were re-called with MiXCR into one record per CDR3 protein. The sample lists about 71,000 distinct CDR3 sequences, roughly 30% seen once, with more than 9.5% in the top ten. Time point meaning: before trial treatment. This specimen was PBMCs, taken before treatment. These receptors were taken from a female donor with ovarian cancer.

In this sample, this clonotype turned up many times. This chain links TRBV5-1 with TRBJ2-6; D is undetermined. The CDR3 is 14 residues long. V lost 5 bases and J lost 4, with 10 bases in between. Germline CDR1 is SGHRS and CDR2 is YFSETQ. In DNA form, the CDR3 reads TGCGCCAGCAGTTCGGAACCCGGGGCCAACGTCCTGACTTTC. It specifies CASSSEPGANVLTF.

This clonotype was counted ten times or more. V usage is TRBV7-9 and J usage is TRBJ2-1, with TRBD2 matching 9 bases. This CDR3 comprises 15 residues. CDR1 SEHNR and CDR2 FQNEAQ come from the germline V gene (reference sequence). V lost 4 bases to trimming and J lost 9 bases; unmatched junction nucleotides: 10. The DNA of the CDR3 is TGTGCCAGCAGCTACCTAGCGGGATATTCGAGTGAGCAGTTCTTC. Protein sequence: CASSYLAGYSSEQFF.

In this sample, this clonotype turned up many times. The DNA for the CDR3 is TGTGCCAGCAGTGCGGGACTAGCGGGTAGATACAATGAGCAGTTCTTC. Residues: CASSAGLAGRYNEQFF. V gene TRBV6-1 combines with J gene TRBJ2-1; the match to TRBD2 covers 12 bases. The ends lost 4 bases at V and 4 bases at J; junction bases unmatched: 5. This CDR3 region has 16 residues. Per the germline V gene, CDR1 is MNHNS and CDR2 is SASEGT.

With regard to this clonotype: A far larger clone is only one base removed, so a read error is likely. The chain carries TRBV15 and TRBJ2-7; D uncertain. CDR1 LNHNV and CDR2 YYDKDF come from the germline V gene (reference sequence). This CDR3 region has 13 residues. The ends were cut back, 3 bases at V and 7 bases at J, with 13 bases in the middle. The CDR3 region has the DNA TGTGCCACCAGCAGGGCGATCCACAATGAGCAGTACTTC. Its translation is CATSRAIHNEQYF.

This clonotype was picked up many times. V gene TRBV7-2 combines with J gene TRBJ1-6; TRBD1 agrees at 8 bases. Germline V gene data show CDR1 as SGHTA and CDR2 as FQGNSA. The CDR3 has 17 amino acids. Trimming at V came to 5 bases and at J to 0 bases, leaving 6 bases not matched to a gene. This chain's CDR3 is CASSADRDGSYNSPLHF. The CDR3 DNA is TGTGCCAGCAGCGCGGACAGGGACGGCTCCTATAATTCACCCCTCCACTTT.

This clonotype was seen many times. The chain joins TRBV29-1 to TRBJ2-3, with TRBD2 matching 9 bases. Losses at the gene ends were 7 bases for V and 5 bases for J; bases not matched to a gene: 7. The CDR3 contains 13 residues. Germline lookup yields CDR1 SQVTM and CDR2 ANQGSEA. The CDR3 nucleotides read TGCAGCGCTGGCGGGGGGGCCGGAGATACGCAGTATTTT. As protein: CSAGGGAGDTQYF.

This clonotype was picked up many times. The genes are TRBV5-1 and TRBJ1-4; D ambiguous. This CDR3 contains 13 residues. V gave up 3 bases and J gave up 7 bases, with 10 bases separating them. Germline V lookup: CDR1 SGHRS, CDR2 YFSETQ. Here the CDR3 reads CASSSNYGEKLFF. The CDR3 DNA follows: TGCGCCAGCAGCTCAAATTATGGTGAAAAACTGTTTTTT.

This clonotype was recorded at least ten times. The chain combines TRBV7-3 with TRBJ2-1; no clear D. Germline CDR1 SGHTA, CDR2 FQGTGA. The CDR3 is 13 residues long. Between the trimmed V and J ends, which lost 2 bases and 6 bases, there was a span of 8 bases. CDR3 DNA: TGTGCCAGCAGCTTAGGAGCGCTCAATGAGCAGTTCTTC. This codes for CASSLGALNEQFF.

The gene calls are TRBV6-1 and TRBJ2-3; tentative D call: TRBD1 (6 bases). Trimming shortened V by 2 bases and J by 0 bases, and 9 bases separated the two germline ends. This CDR3 has 15 residues. Germline assignment: CDR1 MNHNS and CDR2 SASEGT. The CDR3 loop is CASSEPGDSTDTQYF. Written as DNA, the CDR3 is TGTGCCAGCAGTGAACCAGGGGATAGCACAGATACGCAGTATTTT.

This clonotype was seen ten or more times. The chain recombines TRBV15 with TRBJ1-1, with D possibly being TRBD1 (6 bases). The CDR3 is 13 amino acids. Germline-derived CDR1 and CDR2 are LNHNV and YYDKDF (reference sequence). V shed 5 bases and J shed 4 bases, with 11 bases lying between them. The CDR3 coding sequence is TGTGCCACCAGCGTAACAGGGATCACTGAAGCTTTCTTT. Its translation: CATSVTGITEAFF.

The V gene is TRBV5-1, the J gene TRBJ2-5; D gene uncertain. The CDR3 contains 13 residues. CDR1 and CDR2 (germline): SGHRS, YFSETQ. V was cut by 4 bases and J by 0 bases, with 7 bases left in between. CDR3 nucleotide sequence: TGCGCCAGCAGCCGAGAGTACCAAGAGACCCAGTACTTC. Translated: CASSREYQETQYF.

This clonotype was observed a handful of times. The rearrangement links TRBV6-2 or TRBV6-3 to TRBJ2-1; TRBD1 is a possible D gene (6 bases). Germline CDR1 and CDR2: MNHEY and SVGEGT. Trimming took 5 bases from V and 5 from J, leaving 19 bases between them. This CDR3 has 16 residues. DNA of the CDR3: TGTGCCAGCAGTGAAGCCGCAGGGGTGGGGCACAATGAGCAGTTCTTC. Its translation is CASSEAAGVGHNEQFF.

The CDR3 DNA is TGCGCCAGCAGCCATGGAGGAGCTGGCGGGGGGACCCGCGATACGCAGTATTTT. Amino acid sequence: CASSHGGAGGGTRDTQYF. This chain joins TRBV4-1 and TRBJ2-3, with 8 bases matching TRBD2. Germline loops: CDR1 MGHRA, CDR2 YSYEKL. This CDR3 region has 18 residues. V lost 3 bases, J lost 6 bases, and 17 bases stayed unmatched.

This clonotype appeared many times. The chain couples TRBV9 to TRBJ2-6; D is tentatively TRBD1 or TRBD2 (5 bases each). The CDR3 extends over 20 amino acids. V was trimmed by 0 bases and J by 0 bases, leaving 19 bases between them. Per the germline V gene, CDR1 is SGDLS and CDR2 is YYNGEE. In nucleotides, the CDR3 is TGTGCCAGCAGCGTAGGAGATTTGTGGGGGTCGGCCTCTGGGGCCAACGTCCTGACTTTC. It is translated as CASSVGDLWGSASGANVLTF.

This clonotype has a count of ten or more. This chain joins TRBV20-1 and TRBJ2-3; possible D gene TRBD2, 6 bases. The V and J ends lost 5 bases and 4 bases respectively, with 13 bases between them. Germline V CDR1 and CDR2: DFQATT, SNEGSKA (reference sequence). The CDR3 contains 13 residues. The CDR3 protein is CSAGSGHPDTQYF. CDR3 coding DNA: TGCAGTGCTGGTAGCGGCCACCCAGATACGCAGTATTTT.

The DNA of the CDR3 is TGCGCCAGCAGCCAAGGAGCCGTCCCGGGACGGAGGGTTTACAACGAGCAGTACTTC. This translates into CASSQGAVPGRRVYNEQYF. V usage is TRBV4-1 and J usage is TRBJ2-7, with TRBD2 as a possible D gene (6 bases). The CDR3 covers 19 residues. Trimming removed 1 base from V and 5 bases from J, with 27 bases in between. The germline V gene has CDR1 MGHRA and CDR2 YSYEKL.